The entry that follows covers one T cell receptor beta chain sequence. The CDR3 has 16 residues. Germline CDR1 and CDR2: SGHTA and FQGNSA. The V gene lost 6 bases and the J gene lost 0 bases, with 12 bases spanning the gap. Unique molecular identifiers were affixed to single, distinct cDNA molecules. From the 5' RACE reads, TCRdb called clonotypes with MiXCR, one entry per CDR3 protein. The sample has 57,000 or so distinct CDR3 sequences, roughly an eighth seen once. The data belong to a study of early T cells in non-severe SARS-CoV-2 infection. Source material: whole blood. The chain uses TRBV7-2 and TRBJ2-6; D is undetermined. This clonotype originated in an adult who was a healthcare worker with PCR-confirmed SARS-CoV-2 infection or an uninfected control (not recorded which). As DNA, the CDR3 is TGTGCCAGCAGGGCCCTGGGCACCTCTGGGGCCAACGTCCTGACTTTC. Its protein product is CASRALGTSGANVLTF.